A single sample is the source of the 9 T cell receptor beta chains below, sequenced in a study of shared clonotypes between healthy human individuals. Clones were read by immunoSEQ multiplex PCR, and TCRdb kept only the in-frame ones, dropping some. The profile covers around 1,000,000 clones, with around three quarters appearing a single time and 0.85% to 1% taken by the ten largest. Sequences were obtained from memory CD4+ T cells from PBMCs. The subset was: CD45RA-negative fraction. These receptors all stem from a man between 18 and 35 years old in good health. Some clones in this sample may be carry-over from other donors' samples.

The DNA of the CDR3 is TGTGCCAGCAGCCAGGGTCCGAACACTGAAGCTTTCTTT. It yields the protein CASSQGPNTEAFF. The genes are TRBV2 and TRBJ1-1; D may be TRBD1 (5 bases). V lost 6 bases and J 1 base, leaving 9 bases between the germline ends. Looked up from germline, CDR1 is SNHLY and CDR2 is FYNNEI. There are 13 residues in the CDR3.

V usage is TRBV29-1 and J usage is TRBJ1-2; D not certain. V was shortened by 1 base and J by 4 bases, with 7 bases between the two germline ends. This CDR3 has 12 residues. Germline CDR1 is SQVTM and CDR2 is ANQGSEA. The chain's CDR3 is CSVEGRVYGYTF. CDR3 nucleotides: TGCAGCGTTGAAGGACGAGTCTATGGCTACACCTTC.

The chain uses TRBV4-1 and TRBJ2-2; weak D call: TRBD2 (5 bases). Germline CDR1 MGHRA, CDR2 YSYEKL. V shed 3 bases and J shed 3 bases, with 14 bases lying between them. CDR3 length equals 16 residues. CDR3 bases: TGCGCCAGCAGCCAGGCTGGGAGCGCGGACACCGGGGAGCTGTTTTTT. Protein product: CASSQAGSADTGELFF.

This clone was seen a few times. CDR3 residues: CASSSMGDTLYEQYF. The CDR3 nucleotides read TGTGCCAGCAGCTCAATGGGGGACACACTTTACGAGCAGTACTTC. This chain uses TRBV5-4 with TRBJ2-7; TRBD1 might be the D (6 bases). The CDR3 spans 15 residues. Trimming left V 3 bases short and J 4 bases short, with 17 bases between. Germline CDR1 is SGHNT and CDR2 is YYREEE (reference sequence). Drawing the rest from reference TRBV5-4 and TRBJ2-7, the complete variable domain is ETGVTQSPTHLIKTRGQQVTLRCSSQSGHNTVSWYQQALGQGPQFIFQYYREEENGRGNFPPRFSGLQFPNYSSELNVNALELDDSALYLCASSSMGDTLYEQYFGPGTRLTVT.

The V and J genes are TRBV6-5 and TRBJ2-1, with 8 bases aligning to TRBD1. Germline V gene sequence: CDR1 MNHEY, CDR2 SVGAGI. J lost 4 bases, V lost 6 bases, and 8 bases had no gene match. The CDR3 extends over 15 amino acids. The CDR3 spells CASRAGQGSYNEQFF. The CDR3 nucleotides read TGTGCCAGCAGGGCCGGACAGGGTTCGTACAATGAGCAGTTCTTC.

The V gene is TRBV11-2, the J gene TRBJ2-3; D not certain. The CDR3 consists of 14 residues. Germline CDR1 SGHAT, CDR2 FQNNGV. V was pared by 2 bases and J by 0 bases, with 6 bases between. DNA of the CDR3: TGTGCCAGCAGCTTACAATCGAGCACAGATACGCAGTATTTT. Residues: CASSLQSSTDTQYF.

This chain joins TRBV4-3 and TRBJ2-3, with D uncertain. Trimming removed 1 base at V and 1 base at J, with 9 bases between. The germline CDR1 and CDR2 sequences are LGHNA and YSLEER. This CDR3 comprises 15 residues. CDR3 sequence: CASSQGITGTDTQYF. The CDR3, as DNA: TGCGCCAGCAGCCAAGGAATAACGGGCACAGATACGCAGTATTTT.

This chain links TRBV28 with TRBJ1-1; D call uncertain. The CDR3 runs 12 residues. Germline CDR1 and CDR2: MDHEN and SYDVKM. Trimming shortened V by 8 bases and J by 4 bases, and 11 bases separated the two germline ends. CDR3 bases: TGTGCCAGCGGGGAGGTGTTCACTGAAGCTTTCTTT. Protein product: CASGEVFTEAFF.

The chain couples TRBV5-1 to TRBJ2-1, with TRBD2 matching 7 bases. The CDR3 length is 15 residues. The germline V gene encodes CDR1 SGHRS and CDR2 YFSETQ. Trimming took 0 bases from V and 5 from J; bases not matched to a gene: 5. CDR3 sequence (DNA): TGCGCCAGCAGCTTGGGTGCGGGAGTTGACAATGAGCAGTTCTTC. The encoded protein is CASSLGAGVDNEQFF.